One and the same sample provided the 5 T cell receptor beta chains below, sequenced in a study of blood T cell repertoires in COVID-19. Sequencing used immunoSEQ multiplex PCR; TCRdb keeps in-frame clones, though not all of them. The sample consists of 140,000 to 150,000 clones, 75% to 90% of them appearing once. The sequencing sample was made of peripheral blood. Source of these receptors: a woman aged 45-65 years with acute or convalescent COVID-19.

V gene TRBV30 combines with J gene TRBJ1-4, with 7 bases matching TRBD1. Germline V gene sequence: CDR1 GTSNPN, CDR2 SVGIG (reference sequence). Unmatched junction bases numbered 8, after V lost 2 bases and J lost 5 bases. The CDR3 runs to 15 residues. The CDR3 DNA reads as TGTGCCTGGAGTTTGGGTACAGGGGCAAATGAAAAACTGTTTTTT. Amino acid sequence: CAWSLGTGANEKLFF.

The rearrangement joins TRBV27 to TRBJ1-3, with a possible D match to TRBD1 (6 bases). Trimming shortened V by 10 bases and J by 4 bases, and 20 bases separated the two germline ends. This CDR3 has 15 residues. Germline CDR1 MNHEY, CDR2 SMNVEV (reference sequence). Here the CDR3 reads CATMKGGLRGNTIYF. CDR3 sequence (DNA): TGTGCCACCATGAAGGGGGGGCTTAGGGGAAACACCATATATTTT.

The chain is built from TRBV24-1 and TRBJ1-2; 8 positions match TRBD1. CDR1 KGHDR and CDR2 SFDVKD come from the germline V gene. This CDR3 contains 14 residues. V trimming: 3 bases; J trimming: 4 bases; junction bases outside the gene matches: 3. CDR3 coding DNA: TGTGCCACCAGTGATCCCGACAGGGGCTATGGCTACACCTTC. Protein product: CATSDPDRGYGYTF.

The rearrangement joins TRBV5-4 to TRBJ2-1; no clear D gene. CDR1 SGHNT and CDR2 YYREEE come from the germline V gene (reference sequence). The CDR3 is 17 residues long. The V gene lost 4 bases and the J gene lost 1 base, with 18 bases spanning the gap. CDR3 DNA: TGTGCCAGCAGCGCCATAGGTGACATACCATCCTACAATGAGCAGTTCTTC. Amino acids: CASSAIGDIPSYNEQFF. The variable domain in full, with the rest retrieved from reference TRBV5-4 and TRBJ2-1, is ETGVTQSPTHLIKTRGQQVTLRCSSQSGHNTVSWYQQALGQGPQFIFQYYREEENGRGNFPPRFSGLQFPNYSSELNVNALELDDSALYLCASSAIGDIPSYNEQFFGPGTRLTVL.

In its sample, this clone was seen once. V usage is TRBV4-1 and J usage is TRBJ1-6; 12 bases are a match to TRBD1. V dropped 4 bases and J dropped 10; count of bases not matched to a gene: 11. Germline V gene lookup returns CDR1 MGHRA and CDR2 YSYEKL. CDR3 length equals 17 residues. In nucleotides, the CDR3 is TGCGCCAGCAGCCTCAGTTTGGGGACAGGGGGCGACTCACCCCTCCACTTT. This translates into CASSLSLGTGGDSPLHF.